The present entry profiles one T cell receptor (beta chain) with its context. Its antigen target is currently unknown. Base qualities are not recorded, but no much larger clone differs from it by a single base. The sample originates from a study of shared clonotypes between healthy human individuals (TCRdb year 2020). Turning to the overall study: The cohort included three men and a couple of women between 18 and 49 years of age. For each donor, CD4 naive and CD4 memory were each run on three plates, CD8 naive on two plates, and CD8 memory on one plate. To estimate repertoire size and how much clonotypes are shared between individuals, the study performed deep sequencing of blood TCR repertoires from roughly five healthy adults. To increase sequencing depth and limit assay-specific biases, TCR repertoire library preparation and sequencing were carried out by different laboratories using diverse techniques. Between about 0.8 and 9 billion PBMCs per donor were obtained by leukapheresis. Study-wide findings and limitations: Larger estimated clonotype richness was generally found for naive subsets than for memory subsets. Pairwise subsampling led to the expectation that sequencing depth would affect the degree of clonotype sharing among donors. Only blood was sampled, and tissue TCR repertoires likely differ from those in blood. Even with the large sequencing depth, rarefaction of the sorted-subset datasets indicated that sequencing was incomplete. When a handful of donors were compared, the shared fraction of clonotypes was 5% to 6.5% for naive CD4, over 3% for naive CD8, 2% to 2.5% for memory CD4, and approximately 0.4% for memory CD8. The genetic and exposure-history diversity represented was limited by the small number of donors. Higher generation probabilities were observed for clonotypes shared by all four sorted-subset donors than for non-shared clonotypes.

TCR CDR3 regions were amplified from genomic DNA by multiplex PCR using the deep immunoSEQ assay. Extracted genomic DNA from each cell subset was distributed evenly across all wells of several immunoSEQ 96-well plates, and each plate was treated as a replicate. For sorted subsets, 150 to 250 ng genomic DNA, equal to 30,000 or so T cell genomes, was loaded into each replicate PCR. The purified libraries were quantified using a Qubit 3.0 fluorometer, sized with a Bioanalyzer 2100, and then quantified again using the KAPA Library Quantification kit. Every immunoSEQ 96-well plate was sequenced on a separate single-read 150-cycle Illumina NextSeq 550 flow cell. The original methods were these. Because only junctional sequences without quality scores were contained in the immunoSEQ output, filtering matching that applied to full-length reads could not be performed. To assign V/J genes and CDR3, sequences were annotated against IMGT germline references using PyIR, a Python wrapper for IgBLAST v1.9. Any read was removed if the V/J assignment was weak (E-value above 1e-6), the CDR3 was missing, or the read contained stop codons, out-of-frame junctions, or ambiguous translated residues. V3J clonotypes were defined as sequences sharing the same inferred V gene, J gene, and CDR3 amino acid sequence. Percentage overlap between repertoires was computed as shared unique clonotypes divided by the size of the smaller repertoire. Three approaches were used to assess repertoire richness: RTK rarefaction, the Chao1 estimator, and Recon v2.1 estimates of unobserved clonotypes. Generation probabilities were computed with OLGA for all TCRbeta clonotypes obtained by the gDNA method from several donors. Here the immuneACCESS table is served through TCRdb, limited to in-frame sequences with V and J called. Missing clones are a known gap in these copies; in checked studies unresolved V genes cover under half, and the rest lacks a known reason. D and trimming were read from the DNA, whereas the V and J calls and clone size are those reported in that table. Present in this sample are roughly 2 million clones, approximately 94% of which were seen just once. The ten biggest clones cover around 0.13% of the sample.

CDR1 and CDR2 (SGHRS, YFSETQ) derive from the germline V gene. Trimming leaves V shorter by 4 bases and J shorter by 0 bases, with the junction holding 6 bases beyond the gene matches. Counted from cysteine to phenylalanine, this CDR3 has 18 amino acids. Only the CDR3 region is kept as DNA, spanning 54 bases read in frame from base 1. The donors were healthy, HIV-negative adults with no recently reported acute infections or vaccinations. Every donor was a Caucasian adult living in Nashville, Tennessee, USA. CD4+ T cells were enriched by magnetic negative selection; naive cells were then positively selected on CD45RA, and the negative fraction formed the memory subset. After blood collection by leukapheresis, PBMCs were isolated using Ficoll-Histopaque density gradient centrifugation and then cryopreserved in the vapor phase of liquid nitrogen. Purity and quantity of every magnetically sorted T cell population were checked by analytical flow cytometry. Each sorted fraction had its genomic DNA isolated and then quantified by UV absorbance on a Nanodrop 2000c.

The chain is made from TRBV5-1 and TRBJ2-5, and 16 junctional nucleotides match TRBD2. This sequence was found in a man between 18 and 35 years old in good health. The sequenced material came from naive CD4+ T cells sorted from blood. The sample's cell subset or site label, decoded: CD45RA+ positively selected. The DNA sequence is as follows: TGCGCCAGCAGCCCGCGGGGACTAGCGGGGGGGTACCAAGAGACCCAGTACTTC. The translation is CASSPRGLAGGYQETQYF.